This TCR beta chain derives from a study of blood T cells in healthy people across ages (dated by TCRdb to about 2015). Notes on the research overall: In model experiments, template switching captured about one uniquely barcoded TCR beta cDNA molecule for every two T cells. To track age-related changes in TCR beta repertoire diversity, the study relied on deep sequencing normalized with unique cDNA molecular identifiers. The donors were divided into four age groups: young (average approximately 17 years), middle-aged (roughly 40), aged (approximately 62) and long-lived (roughly 82). To avoid experimental bias, donors of different ages were distributed randomly across sequencing lanes. Two additional independent replicas of 1 million unique cDNA reads from the same blood draw were analyzed for two donors (one aged 18 to 30 and one aged 80 or older). Overall results and qualifications from the work: There was a strong correlation between observed TCR beta diversity and the percentage of naive T cells measured by flow cytometry. The CMV infection status of donors was not known, potentially confounding age-related changes in expanded clonotypes. Since profiling was done on bulk unsorted PBMCs, naive and antigen-experienced compartments could not be conclusively compared. As age increased, observed TCR beta diversity per million T cells dropped in a roughly linear way, and a significant reduction was already evident by age about 40. Total diversity estimates from one million sequenced T cells were considered lower bounds and underestimates. Compared with the aged group, more naive CD4+ T cells, fewer expanded clones and increased TCR diversity were shown by the long-lived group, suggesting age selection.

For CDR1 and CDR2, the germline V gene lists SGHVS and FQNEAQ. Measured from the cysteine to the phenylalanine, the CDR3 is 13 residues long. The only DNA kept is the CDR3, 39 bases in frame from the first base. The library was generated by 5' RACE. Sequencing instrument: Illumina HiSeq 2500. The second PCR ran for about 7 to 11 cycles and used a J-beta primer mix along with a sample-barcoded 5' primer. A template-switch 5' adaptor carrying 12 random nucleotides introduced a unique molecular identifier onto each TCR beta cDNA molecule. Each sample yielded at least 2.5 million CDR3-containing paired-end reads. The Mint cDNA synthesis kit, primed by a TRBC-specific oligonucleotide, was used to synthesize first-strand cDNA from all RNA. After uracil-DNA glycosylase treatment, a first 18-cycle PCR used universal primers M1SS and BC2_uni_R on all cDNA. The study's processing was this. Normalization of each sample was performed by random selection of 1 million high-quality reads, each carrying a distinct molecular identifier. Instead of being binned into consensus sequences, reads with shared molecular identifiers were discarded. CDR3 identification, clonotype clustering and error correction used MiTCR with a Q25 quality threshold and the strictest error-elimination algorithm. A nonparametric unseen species model with Euler transformation was used to estimate lower-bound total TCR beta diversity. The raw public data were reprocessed by TCRdb itself: fastp quality trimming at Q25, MiXCR clonotype calling, in-frame beta chains only. Every CDR3 protein is listed once, alongside the most common genes and DNA of its rows. The authors' filters were not applied to this entry. This sample is represented by 350,000 to 450,000 distinct CDR3 sequences; approximately 52% of them were singletons. Together, the top ten hold 45% to 60% of the sample.

The 40 or so donors, aged about 6 to 90 years, were systemically healthy Caucasian individuals from Russia. Each donor gave about 9.7 milliliters of peripheral blood, drawn into EDTA-treated Vacutainer tubes. Ficoll-Paque density-gradient centrifugation was used to isolate PBMCs, with at least 6.5 million per sample. Trizol reagent was used to extract total RNA from the PBMCs, yielding at least 6 micrograms per sample. The percentages of naive CD45RAhigh/CD27high T cells were determined by flow cytometry on a PBMC aliquot from every donor. Regarding this clonotype: No antigen is known for it. No clone much larger than this one lies a single base away; base qualities are absent.

The sample comprised blood. The sequence was obtained from a man aged 55 to 69 in good health. The chain uses TRBV7-8 and TRBJ2-5, with a tentative D call of TRBD1 or TRBD2, each matching 5 bases. TRBJ2-7 explains the end of the DNA better; the J call may be wrong. The sequenced DNA is TGTGCCAGCAACCCCGGGGCGGGTTACGAGCAGTACTTC. Protein translation: CASNPGAGYEQYF.